This TCR beta chain was recovered during a study of T cell responses to AZD1222 COVID-19 vaccine. V lost 4 bases to trimming and J lost 4 bases, with 14 bases between them. Germline values: CDR1 LGHDT, CDR2 YNNKEL (reference sequence). The CDR3 runs 15 residues. In regard to this clone: What it recognizes is unknown.

Here immunoSEQ multiplex PCR was the method, and the copy in TCRdb shows in-frame clones only, minus some. In total, the table holds more than 110,000 clones. Study results and caveats: White British donors predominated, females outnumbered males, and clonal diversity was possibly underestimated.

The origin of this receptor is an adult in good health. V is TRBV3-1 (or the pseudogene TRBV3-2) and J is TRBJ1-5, with D maybe TRBD1 (6 bases). Input material: peripheral blood. CDR3: CASSPGGQPNQPQHF. The CDR3 DNA reads TGTGCCAGCAGCCCCGGGGGCCAACCAAATCAGCCCCAGCATTTT.